This T cell receptor (beta chain) was identified during a study of blood T cells in healthy people across ages. Broader study findings: Diversity estimates from one million T cells were considered underestimates.

In regard to this clonotype: The antigen is undetermined.

Donors gave around 10 milliliters of peripheral blood apiece. Then a second PCR, running about 6 to 12 cycles, was carried out with a sample-barcoded 5' primer and a J-beta primer mix. TCRdb processed the 5' RACE reads anew with MiXCR; each CDR3 protein has one entry. This sample has almost 1 million distinct CDR3 sequences, with just over 50% found just once. CDR3 length equals 16 residues. CDR1 is SGHVS, CDR2 FQNEAQ, per germline. The J segment lost 9 bases and the V segment lost 7 bases, leaving 15 bases of the junction unmatched. Sequencing was done on a sample of blood. The clonotype was recovered from a woman aged 55-69 years in good health. The chain is built from TRBV7-8 and TRBJ2-1; 10 bases are a match to TRBD2. This CDR3 reads CASTPSSGRDGSEQFF. The DNA for the CDR3 is TGTGCCAGCACCCCCTCTAGCGGGAGAGACGGGAGTGAGCAGTTCTTC.